This passage covers 5 T cell receptor beta chains from one sample sequenced in a study of blood T cell repertoires in COVID-19. Assay: immunoSEQ multiplex PCR; the TCRdb copy retains only in-frame clones and omits some. The sample holds about 300,000 clones, 85% seen once. The source material was peripheral blood. These receptors came from a human donor in a cohort sampled during active COVID-19.

This clone appeared a few times. The chain is built from TRBV2 and TRBJ2-2, with 9 bases identical to TRBD2. With 3 bases clipped from V and 4 bases from J, the junction kept 6 bases outside the gene matches. Germline CDR1 is SNHLY and CDR2 is FYNNEI. The CDR3 runs 16 residues. The CDR3 sequence is CASSERSGRTTGELFF. The CDR3 DNA sequence: TGTGCCAGCAGTGAGAGAAGCGGGAGGACCACCGGGGAGCTGTTTTTT.

The chain carries TRBV19 and TRBJ2-7, with 8 bases that match TRBD2. Germline assignment: CDR1 LNHDA and CDR2 SQIVND (reference sequence). The CDR3 runs to 15 residues. J gave up 2 bases and V 6 bases, and 9 bases lay outside the gene matches. DNA of the CDR3: TGTGCCAGTAGAGACCCCACTAGCGGTACCTACGAGCAGTACTTC. Its protein is CASRDPTSGTYEQYF.

The chain uses TRBV6-2 or TRBV6-3 and TRBJ2-3; TRBD2 matches at 11 bases. The germline V gene has CDR1 MNHEY and CDR2 SVGEGT. With 6 bases clipped from V and 2 bases from J, the junction kept 10 bases outside the gene matches. The CDR3 consists of 17 residues. The CDR3 sequence: CASSTGLAARDTDTQYF. CDR3 DNA sequence: TGTGCCAGCAGCACGGGACTAGCGGCCCGGGACACAGATACGCAGTATTTT.

This clone was seen only once. The rearrangement uses TRBV27 and TRBJ1-1; no firm D call. Per germline, CDR1 MNHEY and CDR2 SMNVEV (reference sequence). The CDR3 is 13 residues long. Trimming took 4 bases from V and 5 from J, leaving 11 bases between them. For the CDR3, the DNA is TGTGCCAGCAGTTCGTGGGGAGAGACTGAAGCTTTCTTT. This gives the protein CASSSWGETEAFF.

The gene calls are TRBV6-5 and TRBJ2-1; 13 bases match TRBD2. CDR1 is MNHEY, CDR2 SVGAGI, per germline. The CDR3 spans 15 residues. The J segment lost 8 bases and the V segment lost 6 bases, leaving 7 bases of the junction unmatched. Written as DNA, the CDR3 is TGTGCCAGCAGACATACTAGCGGGGGGGACTATGAGCAGTTCTTC. This gives the protein CASRHTSGGDYEQFF.